This is a list of T cell receptor beta chains from one sample in a study of graft-versus-host responses after intestinal transplantation. The antigens for these receptors are not known. Sequencing used immunoSEQ multiplex PCR; TCRdb keeps in-frame clones, though not all of them. The table shows 98,000 or so clones, with about 90% occurring only once. Sequencing was performed on unstimulated CD4+ T cells sorted from spleen or lymph node cells, taken before intestinal transplant. The receptors shown here come from a human donor who received an intestinal transplant. CDR3s include the opening cysteine and the closing phenylalanine or tryptophan. The D gene is left open where the match is weak. Clone size is shown for a subset of rows, as once, few, many or a class of expanded clone.

j_call d_call clone_size v_call cdr3_nt cdr3_aa
TRBJ2-7 TRBD2 . TRBV5-4 TGTGCCAGCAGCCCTAGCGGGAACTCCTACGAGCAGTACTTC CASSPSGNSYEQYF
TRBJ2-7 TRBD2 . TRBV28 TGTGCCAGCAGATCCGGGACTAGCGAATTTCACTACGAGCAGTACTTC CASRSGTSEFHYEQYF
TRBJ2-3 . . TRBV10-2 TGCGCCAGCAGCGTACCCCCCTGGGGCGGGAGCACAGATACGCAGTATTTT CASSVPPWGGSTDTQYF
TRBJ2-7 . . TRBV5-6 TGTGCCAGCAGCTATCGACAGATAGGTCGCGAGCAGTACTTC CASSYRQIGREQYF
TRBJ1-1 TRBD1 few TRBV5-5 TGTGCCAGCAGCTTTGGGACAGGGGCGTCGAACACTGAAGCTTTCTTT CASSFGTGASNTEAFF
TRBJ2-7 TRBD2 . TRBV9 TGTGCCAGCAGCGTAGAAGGGGGACTAGCGGGAGGGAACGAGCAGTACTTC CASSVEGGLAGGNEQYF
TRBJ2-3 . . TRBV6-1 TGTGCCAGCAGTTTTCGGACTACGAGGGGTAATACGCAGTATTTT CASSFRTTRGNTQYF
TRBJ1-3 . . TRBV6-5 TGTGCCAGCAGTTACTCGGCGGCTGGAAACACCATATATTTT CASSYSAAGNTIYF
TRBJ1-2 . . TRBV15 TGTGCCACCAGCAGAGATCGGGGGTCTAACTATGGCTACACCTTC CATSRDRGSNYGYTF
TRBJ2-5 . . TRBV10-1 TGCGCCAGCAGTGAGGACCGAGAGACCCAGTACTTC CASSEDRETQYF
TRBJ1-2 . . TRBV14 TGTGCCAGCAGCCAAGGGAGGGGATTAGGAGCTAACTATGGCTACACCTTC CASSQGRGLGANYGYTF
TRBJ1-6 . . TRBV4-1 TGCGCCAGCAGCCAAGTAGGACAGCTCCTACGCTCCTATAATTCACCCCTCCACTTT CASSQVGQLLRSYNSPLHF
TRBJ1-2 . . TRBV29-1 TGCAGCTCGTGGACCGAGAACTATGGCTACACCTTC CSSWTENYGYTF
TRBJ2-5 . . TRBV19 TGTGCCAGTATCACGGGACAAAAGACCCAGTACTTC CASITGQKTQYF
TRBJ1-5 . . TRBV16 TGTGCCAGCAGCCCCCGGGACAATGGCAATCAGCCCCAGCATTTT CASSPRDNGNQPQHF
TRBJ2-1 TRBD2 . TRBV4-2 TGTGCCAGCAGCCAAGATAGGGGACTAGCAGACAATGAGCAGTTCTTC CASSQDRGLADNEQFF
TRBJ2-7 . . TRBV21-1 TGTGCCAGCAGCAAAGATCCGGGACAGAGCTCCTACGAGCAGTACTTC CASSKDPGQSSYEQYF
TRBJ2-5 . . TRBV9 TGTGCCAGCAGCAGGGGGGGGCAAGAGACCCAGTACTTC CASSRGGQETQYF
TRBJ2-3 . . TRBV11-1 TGTGCCAGCAGTCACAGTTCTAAACGGGGTGATACGCAGTATTTT CASSHSSKRGDTQYF
TRBJ2-2 . few TRBV6-6 TGTGCCAGCAGTGCGGTCTCGCGAGACACCGGGGAGCTGTTTTTT CASSAVSRDTGELFF
TRBJ1-4 . . TRBV19 TGTGCCAGTAGTATATCTGCCAGGGGTGAAAAACTGTTTTTT CASSISARGEKLFF
TRBJ1-1 . . TRBV18 TGTGCCAGCTCACCAACAGGGATGAACACTGAAGCTTTCTTT CASSPTGMNTEAFF
TRBJ2-1 TRBD2 . TRBV7-3 TGTGCCAGCAGCTCGACTAGCGGGTTTGAGCAGTTCTTC CASSSTSGFEQFF
TRBJ2-7 . . TRBV10-3 TGTGCCGCCCAGGGGAGTCCGCCGGGGGGAGAGGAGCAGTACTTC CAAQGSPPGGEEQYF
TRBJ2-1 TRBD2 few TRBV5-1 TGCGCCAGCAGGAGTAGCGGGACTCGCAATGAGCAGTTCTTC CASRSSGTRNEQFF
TRBJ1-2 TRBD1 . TRBV29-1 TGCAGCGTTGGAAGGGGACAGGGTGATGGCTACACCTTC CSVGRGQGDGYTF
TRBJ2-7 . . TRBV23-1 TGCGCCAGTCCGAGGGGGGTCTACGAGCAGTACTTC CASPRGVYEQYF
TRBJ1-2 . . TRBV6-1 TGTGCCAGCAGCCCGGCGGCCAAGGACTATGGCTACACCTTC CASSPAAKDYGYTF
TRBJ2-5 TRBD1 once TRBV18 TGTGCCAGCTCAGAACAGGGGGAGACCCAGTACTTC CASSEQGETQYF
TRBJ2-5 . once TRBV2 TGTGCCAGCGGGTCGCAAGAGACCCAGTACTTC CASGSQETQYF
TRBJ2-3 . . TRBV4-1 TGCGCCAGCAGCCAAGATACAGCAGATACGCAGTATTTT CASSQDTADTQYF
TRBJ2-2 . . TRBV28 TGTGCCAGCAGTTTCTTCGTCGCGGGTTCCACCGGGGAGCTGTTTTTT CASSFFVAGSTGELFF
TRBJ1-1 . . TRBV9 TGTGCCAGCACCCCCATGGGGGGGAACACTGAAGCTTTCTTT CASTPMGGNTEAFF
TRBJ2-1 . . TRBV28 TGTGCCAGCAGTTTAGCCGGCAATGAGCAGTTCTTC CASSLAGNEQFF
TRBJ2-1 . . TRBV9 TGTGCCAGCAGCGCCCCAACTCAGGCCGGCCACAATGAGCAGTTCTTC CASSAPTQAGHNEQFF
TRBJ2-7 . . TRBV5-1 TGCGCCAGCAGCTTGGTTTACAGGGGAGGAGGCTACGAGCAGTACTTC CASSLVYRGGGYEQYF
TRBJ2-1 . . TRBV7-3 TGTGCCAGCAGCTTAAGGGGTCCGGGGCAGGGCTGGGATGAGCAGTTCTTC CASSLRGPGQGWDEQFF
TRBJ2-7 TRBD1 once TRBV10-3 TGTGCCATCAGCGGGACAGGGACTACCTACGAGCAGTACTTC CAISGTGTTYEQYF
TRBJ1-1 . . TRBV18 TGTGCCAGCTCACCACAGGCTCAGGTAAACACTGAAGCTTTCTTT CASSPQAQVNTEAFF
TRBJ2-1 TRBD2 . TRBV6-6 TGTGCCAGCAGCTTGACTAGCGGGAGTTACAATGAGCAGTTCTTC CASSLTSGSYNEQFF
TRBJ1-2 . . TRBV28 TGTGCCAGCAGGTCCACGGGACAAAACTATGGCTACACCTTC CASRSTGQNYGYTF
TRBJ1-3 . . TRBV14 TGTGCCAGCAGCCCCGTGGCCTGGGGTCTAAACACCATATATTTT CASSPVAWGLNTIYF
TRBJ1-5 . . TRBV5-6 TGTGCCAGCAGCTCAACTACCGCCGGGGGCAATCAGCCCCAGCATTTT CASSSTTAGGNQPQHF
TRBJ2-1 . . TRBV27 TGTGCCAGCAGAGCCTCGACTTGGTACAATGAGCAGTTCTTC CASRASTWYNEQFF